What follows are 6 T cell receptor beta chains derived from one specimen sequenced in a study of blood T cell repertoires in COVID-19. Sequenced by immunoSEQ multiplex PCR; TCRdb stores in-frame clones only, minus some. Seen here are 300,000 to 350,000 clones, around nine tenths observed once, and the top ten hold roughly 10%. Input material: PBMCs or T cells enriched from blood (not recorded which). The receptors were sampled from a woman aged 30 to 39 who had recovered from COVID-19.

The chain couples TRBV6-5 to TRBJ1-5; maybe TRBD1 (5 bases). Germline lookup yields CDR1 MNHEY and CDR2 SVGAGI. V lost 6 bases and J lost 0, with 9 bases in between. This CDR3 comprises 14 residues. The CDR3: CASRKGYSNQPQHF. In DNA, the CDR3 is TGTGCCAGCAGGAAGGGGTATAGCAATCAGCCCCAGCATTTT.

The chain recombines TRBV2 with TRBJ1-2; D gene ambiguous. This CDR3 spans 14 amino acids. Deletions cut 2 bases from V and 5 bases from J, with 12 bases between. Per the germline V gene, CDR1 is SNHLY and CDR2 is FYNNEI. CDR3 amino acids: CASSETVGEYGYTF. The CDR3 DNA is TGTGCCAGCAGTGAAACGGTCGGGGAGTATGGCTACACCTTC. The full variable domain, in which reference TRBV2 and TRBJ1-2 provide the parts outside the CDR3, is EPEVTQTPSHQVTQMGQEVILRCVPISNHLYFYWYRQILGQKVEFLVSFYNNEISEKSEIFDDQFSVERPDGSNFTLKIRSTKLEDSAMYFCASSETVGEYGYTFGSGTRLTVV.

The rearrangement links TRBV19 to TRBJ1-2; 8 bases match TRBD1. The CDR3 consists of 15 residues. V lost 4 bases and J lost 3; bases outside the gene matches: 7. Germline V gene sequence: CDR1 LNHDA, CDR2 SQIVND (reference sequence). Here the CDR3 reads CASSRSLDRDYGYTF. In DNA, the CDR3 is TGTGCCAGTAGTAGGAGTCTGGACAGGGACTATGGCTACACCTTC.

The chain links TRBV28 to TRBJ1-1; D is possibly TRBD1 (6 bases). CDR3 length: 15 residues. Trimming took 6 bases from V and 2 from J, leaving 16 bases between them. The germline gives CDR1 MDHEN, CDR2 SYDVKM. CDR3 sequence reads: CASRGDTDVNTEAFF. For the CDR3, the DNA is TGTGCCAGCAGGGGGGACACCGACGTTAACACTGAAGCTTTCTTT.

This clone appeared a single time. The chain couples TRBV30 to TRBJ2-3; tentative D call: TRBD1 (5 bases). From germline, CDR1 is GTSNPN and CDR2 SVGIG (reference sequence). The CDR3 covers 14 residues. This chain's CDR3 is CPASGNSSTDTQYF. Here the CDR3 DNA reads TGTCCCGCTTCAGGGAATTCATCGACGGATACGCAGTATTTT.

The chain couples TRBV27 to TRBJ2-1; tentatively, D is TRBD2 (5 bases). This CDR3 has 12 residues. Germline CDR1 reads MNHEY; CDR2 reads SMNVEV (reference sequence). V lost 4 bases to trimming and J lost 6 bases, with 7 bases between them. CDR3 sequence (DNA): TGTGCCAGCAGTTACCGGGGCAATGAGCAGTTCTTC. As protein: CASSYRGNEQFF.